This passage covers 9 T cell receptor beta chains from one sample sequenced in a study of CD8+CD57+ T cells in acquired aplastic anemia. Researchers used genomic DNA as the template to profile TCR beta VDJ and CDR3. TCRdb redid the calling of the reads with MiXCR, one entry per CDR3 protein. The repertoire includes some 160,000 distinct CDR3 sequences, about 50% of them detected once, and around a third sits in the top ten. For sequencing, patients were chosen who had shown expansion of CD8+CD57+ cells by flow cytometry. The sequencing input was sorted CD4+, CD8+, or CD8+CD57+ T cells (not recorded which) from PBMCs. These receptors were taken from a human donor with aplastic anemia.

This chain joins TRBV10-1 and TRBJ2-7; 7 bases are shared with TRBD2. This CDR3 is built from 15 residues. J lost 6 bases, V lost 4 bases, and 12 bases had no gene match. Germline CDR1 reads WNHNN; CDR2 reads SYGVQD (reference sequence). Written as DNA, the CDR3 is TGCGCCAGCAGTGTTGGCAGGGCTAGCGGCTCCGAGCAGTACTTC. Protein: CASSVGRASGSEQYF.

The chain links TRBV2 to TRBJ1-6; a possible D gene is TRBD1 (5 bases). The CDR3 is made up of 15 amino acids. V was pared by 6 bases and J by 1 base, with 10 bases between. Germline V gene sequence: CDR1 SNHLY, CDR2 FYNNEI. The CDR3 DNA sequence: TGTGCCAGCAGCGGAGGGGCATCCTATAATTCACCCCTCCACTTT. Its protein product is CASSGGASYNSPLHF.

The chain has TRBV2 and TRBJ2-7; TRBD2 agrees at 9 bases. The germline CDR1 and CDR2 sequences are SNHLY and FYNNEI. Trimming at V came to 6 bases and at J to 5 bases, leaving 11 bases not matched to a gene. The length of the CDR3 is 15 residues. CDR3 sequence reads: CASSPRLAGANEQYF. CDR3 nucleotide sequence: TGTGCCAGCAGCCCCCGGTTAGCGGGAGCGAACGAGCAGTACTTC. Full variable domain (outside the CDR3, taken from reference TRBV2 and TRBJ2-7): EPEVTQTPSHQVTQMGQEVILRCVPISNHLYFYWYRQILGQKVEFLVSFYNNEISEKSEIFDDQFSVERPDGSNFTLKIRSTKLEDSAMYFCASSPRLAGANEQYFGPGTRLTVT.

The V call is TRBV3-1, the J call TRBJ2-3, with TRBD2 identical over 7 bases. The germline CDR1 and CDR2 sequences are LGHDT and YNNKEL (reference sequence). The CDR3 spans 18 residues. Trimming removed 1 base from V and 3 bases from J; junction bases left unmatched: 13. CDR3 in amino acids: CASSQAIRRGSGTDTQYF. CDR3 DNA sequence: TGTGCCAGCAGCCAAGCTATCCGTCGCGGGAGTGGGACAGATACGCAGTATTTT.

Comments on this clonotype: A much larger clone is a single base away; this may be a read error. The V gene is TRBV7-2, the J gene TRBJ2-7; D is unclear. CDR1 and CDR2 (germline): SGHTA, FQGNSA. The CDR3 consists of 13 residues. DNA of the CDR3: TGTGCCAGCAGCCAAGGTGGAGCCTTTGAGCAGGACTTC. Translating it yields CASSQGGAFEQDF.

The chain joins TRBV19 to TRBJ1-2; tentatively, D is TRBD1 (5 bases). This CDR3 has 15 residues. Trimming shortened V by 7 bases and J by 5 bases, and 20 bases separated the two germline ends. The germline gives CDR1 LNHDA, CDR2 SQIVND (reference sequence). The CDR3 sequence is CASTDRGVWKYGYTF. In DNA form, the CDR3 reads TGTGCCAGTACGGACCGGGGGGTCTGGAAGTATGGCTACACCTTC.

This clonotype has a count of ten or more. The chain has TRBV7-2 and TRBJ2-5; D remains ambiguous. CDR3 length equals 12 residues. V lost 7 bases, J lost 5 bases, and 11 bases lay in between. Germline V gives CDR1 SGHTA, CDR2 FQGNSA. The CDR3 bases are TGTGCCAGCAACTTTGGTGAGGAGACCCAGTACTTC. Translated, it gives CASNFGEETQYF.

This rearrangement joins TRBV4-2 to TRBJ1-5; D remains unclear. This CDR3 spans 12 amino acids. Germline V gene lookup returns CDR1 LGHNA and CDR2 YNFKEQ. The V gene lost 5 bases and the J gene lost 10 bases, with 12 bases spanning the gap. The CDR3 region has the DNA TGTGCCAGCAGCTGGCGGGCGGGACCCCAGCATTTT. Amino acids: CASSWRAGPQHF.

At least ten counts were recorded for this clonotype. The chain carries TRBV19 and TRBJ1-2; D is perhaps TRBD1 (5 bases). This CDR3 region has 16 residues. Per the germline V gene, CDR1 is LNHDA and CDR2 is SQIVND (reference sequence). Between the trimmed V and J ends, which lost 3 bases and 2 bases, there was a span of 16 bases. The CDR3 DNA reads as TGTGCCAGTAGTATTTTTGGGGACGGAGGAAACTATGGCTACACCTTC. Translation gives CASSIFGDGGNYGYTF.